This T cell receptor beta chain was recovered during a study of cytomegalovirus exposure and HLA in healthy donors. Germline-derived CDR1 and CDR2 are GTSNPN and SVGIG (reference sequence). Trimming took 5 bases from V and 5 from J, leaving 12 bases between them. This CDR3 has 12 residues. Here immunoSEQ multiplex PCR was the method, and the copy in TCRdb shows in-frame clones only, minus some. The data hold 200,000 to 250,000 clones, with approximately 90% observed a single time. As concerns this clone: Its antigen is undetermined.

Study-level points and caveats: In vitro work confirmed that a few CMV-associated chains recognize CMV antigens. Reports indicated that the classifier achieved high specificity and sensitivity in diagnosing cytomegalovirus status. Researchers counted around 170 TCR beta chains as cytomegalovirus-associated.

The chain uses TRBV30 and TRBJ1-2, with D hard to call. This TCR derives from a young woman in good health and CMV-seronegative. The sample taken for sequencing was PBMCs. The CDR3 DNA reads TGTGCCTGGGACACAGCTTCTTATGGCTACACCTTC. Translated: CAWDTASYGYTF.